The sequence of this T cell receptor beta chain was determined in a study of control samples from healthy donors and cancer patients. The method was immunoSEQ multiplex PCR; TCRdb's version includes in-frame clones alone and lacks a portion of them. The table includes 150,000 to 200,000 clones, around nine tenths detected once. The CDR3 is 13 amino acids. J lost 2 bases, V lost 7 bases, and 2 bases had no gene match. CDR1 SGHTA and CDR2 FQGNSA come from the germline V gene. The specimen sequenced was blood. The chain links TRBV7-2 to TRBJ1-3; TRBD1 matches at 7 bases. The clonotype was recovered from a woman younger than 45 in good health. The CDR3 DNA sequence: TGTGCCAGCAACAGGGGTCCTGGAAACACCATATATTTT. As protein: CASNRGPGNTIYF.